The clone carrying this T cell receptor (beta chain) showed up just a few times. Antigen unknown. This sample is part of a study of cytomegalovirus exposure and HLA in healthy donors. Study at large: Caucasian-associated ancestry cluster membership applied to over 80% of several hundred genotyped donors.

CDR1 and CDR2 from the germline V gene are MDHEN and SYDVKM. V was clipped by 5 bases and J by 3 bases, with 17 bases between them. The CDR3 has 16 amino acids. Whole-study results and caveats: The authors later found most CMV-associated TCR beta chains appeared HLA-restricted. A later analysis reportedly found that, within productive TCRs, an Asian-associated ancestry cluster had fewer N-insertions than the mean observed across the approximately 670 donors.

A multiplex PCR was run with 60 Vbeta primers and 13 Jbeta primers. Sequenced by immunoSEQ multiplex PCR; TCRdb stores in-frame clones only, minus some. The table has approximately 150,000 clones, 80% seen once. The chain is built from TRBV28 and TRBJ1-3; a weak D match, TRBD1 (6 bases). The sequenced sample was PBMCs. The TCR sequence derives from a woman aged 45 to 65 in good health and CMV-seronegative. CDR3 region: CASSPTGSGFGNTIYF. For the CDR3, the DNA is TGTGCCAGCAGTCCTACAGGGTCAGGCTTTGGAAACACCATATATTTT.